Listed here is a single T cell receptor beta chain. Its specific antigen is unknown. No base quality values were provided; no much bigger clone lies one nucleotide off. This entry belongs to a study of blood T cells in healthy people across ages (dated by TCRdb to between 2014 and 2017). About the investigation overall: In model experiments, template switching captured roughly one uniquely barcoded TCR beta cDNA molecule for every two T cells. The study measured age-related changes in TCR beta repertoire diversity using deep sequencing normalized with unique cDNA molecular identifiers. The donors were split into four age groups: young (average around 15 years), middle-aged (roughly 40), aged (62) and long-lived (roughly 88). Two additional independent replicas of 1 million unique cDNA reads from the same blood draw were analyzed for two donors (one aged 18 to 29 and one aged 80 or older). To avoid experimental bias, donors of different ages were randomly spread across the sequencing lanes.

What the authors observed across the whole study: Estimates of total diversity based on one million sequenced T cells were considered lower bounds and underestimates. Donor CMV infection status was unknown, potentially confounding age-related changes in expanded clonotypes. Compared with the aged group, the long-lived group had more naive CD4+ T cells, fewer expanded clones and increased TCR diversity, suggesting age selection. Since profiling was done on bulk unsorted PBMCs, naive and antigen-experienced compartments could not be conclusively compared. As age increased, observed TCR beta diversity per million T cells dropped in a roughly linear way, and a significant reduction was already evident by age 40. There was a strong correlation between observed TCR beta diversity and the percentage of naive T cells measured by flow cytometry.

The library was made by 5' RACE. The listed sequencing device is Illumina HiSeq 2500. A second PCR of roughly 7 to 12 cycles was performed with a sample-barcoded 5' primer and a J-beta primer mix. A unique molecular identifier was introduced onto each TCR beta cDNA molecule by a template-switch 5' adaptor carrying 12 random nucleotides. Each sample yielded at least 2.5 million CDR3-containing paired-end reads. First-strand cDNA was synthesized from all RNA with the Mint cDNA synthesis kit, primed by a TRBC-specific oligonucleotide. Following uracil-DNA glycosylase treatment, a first 18-cycle PCR with universal primers M1SS and BC2_uni_R was performed on all cDNA. Per the original workflow: For normalization, 1 million high-quality reads were randomly selected from each sample, with every read carrying a distinct molecular identifier. Reads sharing molecular identifiers were discarded rather than binned into consensus sequences. MiTCR, run with a Q25 quality threshold and the strictest error-elimination algorithm, handled CDR3 identification, clonotype clustering and error correction. A nonparametric unseen species model with Euler transformation was used to estimate a lower bound on total TCR beta diversity. TCRdb redid the processing of the public reads, applying fastp at Q25 and MiXCR, and retained in-frame beta chains. Every CDR3 protein is listed once, alongside the most common genes and DNA of its rows. The V and J calls reflect TCRdb's pipeline rather than the authors' work. In this sample the table shows approximately 770,000 distinct CDR3 sequences, 58% of which occur a single time. Approximately 20% of the sample is taken by the ten largest.

Systemically healthy Caucasian individuals from Russia, 35 to 50 in total and aged about 6 to 90 years, were included as donors. Around 9.7 milliliters of peripheral blood were collected from each donor into EDTA-treated Vacutainer tubes. PBMCs were isolated by Ficoll-Paque density-gradient centrifugation, with at least 6 million obtained per sample. Total RNA was extracted from PBMCs with Trizol reagent, with at least 5.5 micrograms obtained per sample. Naive CD45RAhigh/CD27high T cell percentages were measured by flow cytometry on a PBMC aliquot from every donor. Looking up the germline V gene yields CDR1 SGHTA and CDR2 FQGNSA. The V and J ends are trimmed by 6 bases and 7 bases, leaving 21 bases between them. Including cysteine and phenylalanine, the CDR3 has 15 amino acids. CDR3 DNA is the only sequence kept; it has 45 bases, read in frame from the first base.

The chain links TRBV7-2 with TRBJ1-1; the D segment could be TRBD1, given 6 matching bases. Sequencing was performed on blood. The receptor was isolated from a man aged 25 to 45 in good health. The CDR3 reads CASSSLLGGGNEAFF. The sequence in DNA is TGTGCCAGCAGTTCCCTTTTAGGCGGGGGCAATGAAGCTTTCTTT.